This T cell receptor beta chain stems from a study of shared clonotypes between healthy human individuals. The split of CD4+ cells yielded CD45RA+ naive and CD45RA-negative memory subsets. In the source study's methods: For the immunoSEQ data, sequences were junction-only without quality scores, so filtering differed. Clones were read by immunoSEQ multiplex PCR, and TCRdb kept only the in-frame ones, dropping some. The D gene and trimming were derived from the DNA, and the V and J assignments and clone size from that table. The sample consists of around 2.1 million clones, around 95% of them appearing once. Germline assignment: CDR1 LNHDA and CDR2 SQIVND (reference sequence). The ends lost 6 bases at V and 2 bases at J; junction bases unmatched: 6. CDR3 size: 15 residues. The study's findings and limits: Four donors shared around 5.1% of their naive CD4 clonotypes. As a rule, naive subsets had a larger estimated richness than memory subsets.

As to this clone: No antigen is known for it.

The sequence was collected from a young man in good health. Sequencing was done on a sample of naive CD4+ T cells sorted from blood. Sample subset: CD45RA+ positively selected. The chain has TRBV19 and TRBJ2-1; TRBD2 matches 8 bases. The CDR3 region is CASREREWTYNEQFF. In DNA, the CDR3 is TGTGCCAGTAGGGAGCGGGAGTGGACCTACAATGAGCAGTTCTTC.